A selection of T cell receptor beta chains follows, all from one sample in a study of shared clonotypes between healthy human individuals. The protocol was immunoSEQ multiplex PCR, while the TCRdb copy is restricted to in-frame clones and leaves out a portion. The data contain roughly 2 million clones, more than 90% of them singletons. Sequencing was done on a sample of naive CD4+ T cells sorted from blood. The receptor source for this set is a man between 18 and 29 years old in good health. Both conserved end residues are part of each CDR3. A clone size is listed for some rows: how often the clone was seen (once, few, many), or a class if it is expanded.

CDR3 protein: CASTTGGGTGELFF; clone size: -; V gene: TRBV6-1; CDR3 length: 14; J gene: TRBJ2-2
CDR3 protein: CASSSRLAWTTDTQYF; clone size: -; V gene: TRBV11-2; CDR3 length: 16; J gene: TRBJ2-3
CDR3 protein: CASSSLGYNEQFF; clone size: -; V gene: TRBV6-5; CDR3 length: 13; J gene: TRBJ2-1
CDR3 protein: CASSFSQAGSTDTQYF; clone size: -; V gene: TRBV5-4; CDR3 length: 16; J gene: TRBJ2-3
CDR3 protein: CASSLEAGRIQETQYF; clone size: -; V gene: TRBV5-1; CDR3 length: 16; J gene: TRBJ2-5
CDR3 protein: CASSYRQGPETQYF; clone size: -; V gene: TRBV11-2; CDR3 length: 14; J gene: TRBJ2-5
CDR3 protein: CSVAPLLAGRLFF; clone size: -; V gene: TRBV29-1; CDR3 length: 13; J gene: TRBJ2-1
CDR3 protein: CAWSRGEGQPQHF; clone size: -; V gene: TRBV30; CDR3 length: 13; J gene: TRBJ1-5
CDR3 protein: CASSLLAGNLETQYF; clone size: -; V gene: TRBV18; CDR3 length: 15; J gene: TRBJ2-5
CDR3 protein: CASSSVNGGELFF; clone size: -; V gene: TRBV5-6; CDR3 length: 13; J gene: TRBJ2-2
CDR3 protein: CAISVLSGNSYEQYF; clone size: -; V gene: TRBV10-3; CDR3 length: 15; J gene: TRBJ2-7
CDR3 protein: CAISESMGDEQFF; clone size: few; V gene: TRBV10-3; CDR3 length: 13; J gene: TRBJ2-1
CDR3 protein: CASSARLAGNTGELFF; clone size: -; V gene: TRBV13; CDR3 length: 16; J gene: TRBJ2-2
CDR3 protein: CASSPGRMPYEQYF; clone size: -; V gene: TRBV5-6; CDR3 length: 14; J gene: TRBJ2-7
CDR3 protein: CASSQESGNQPQHF; clone size: -; V gene: TRBV4-1; CDR3 length: 14; J gene: TRBJ1-5
CDR3 protein: CSVIQGAGDEQYF; clone size: -; V gene: TRBV29-1; CDR3 length: 13; J gene: TRBJ2-7
CDR3 protein: CASSLAPIQATNEKLFF; clone size: -; V gene: TRBV7-9; CDR3 length: 17; J gene: TRBJ1-4
CDR3 protein: CASSENRVETQYF; clone size: -; V gene: TRBV25-1; CDR3 length: 13; J gene: TRBJ2-5
CDR3 protein: CASSLEGNEQFF; clone size: -; V gene: TRBV5-1; CDR3 length: 12; J gene: TRBJ2-1
CDR3 protein: CASSYDRDTEAFF; clone size: -; V gene: TRBV18; CDR3 length: 13; J gene: TRBJ1-1
CDR3 protein: CASNAGQGTYEQYF; clone size: -; V gene: TRBV6-1; CDR3 length: 14; J gene: TRBJ2-7
CDR3 protein: CASSLGTENYGYTF; clone size: -; V gene: TRBV5-1; CDR3 length: 14; J gene: TRBJ1-2
CDR3 protein: CASSPEQGLNEKLFF; clone size: -; V gene: TRBV6-1; CDR3 length: 15; J gene: TRBJ1-4
CDR3 protein: CASSRDRLVWYQQYF; clone size: -; V gene: TRBV5-6; CDR3 length: 15; J gene: TRBJ2-7
CDR3 protein: CASSPDRGEGYTF; clone size: -; V gene: TRBV18; CDR3 length: 13; J gene: TRBJ1-2